These 24 T cell receptor beta chains came from one sample sequenced in a study of blood T cells in healthy people across ages. Alongside a J-beta primer mix, a sample-barcoded 5' primer served in a second PCR lasting roughly 7 to 12 cycles. MiXCR, run by TCRdb on the 5' RACE reads, gives a single entry per CDR3 protein. The sample lists hundreds of thousands of distinct CDR3 sequences; around 27% were seen once. In addition, the sample was reused for a study of T cells of mothers and their children.

The sequenced sample consisted of blood. These receptors originate from a boy aged 2 to 10 in good health.

The V and J genes are TRBV25-1 and TRBJ2-3; 8 positions match TRBD1. Unmatched junction bases numbered 6, after V lost 5 bases and J lost 2 bases. The germline CDR1 and CDR2 sequences are MGHDK and SYGVNS. The CDR3 runs to 15 residues. This CDR3 reads CASSTGQGPTDTQYF. In nucleotides, the CDR3 is TGTGCCAGCAGTACTGGACAGGGACCCACAGATACGCAGTATTTT.

This clonotype turned up a few times. This chain uses TRBV12-3 or TRBV12-4 with TRBJ1-2, with TRBD1 matching 8 bases. The V and J ends lost 6 bases and 4 bases, in that order; junction bases with no gene match: 10. The CDR3 has 15 amino acids. CDR3 bases: TGTGCCAGCAGCGACACGGGACAGGCCCCCTATGGCTACACCTTC. As protein: CASSDTGQAPYGYTF.

The count of this clonotype is one. The chain is built from TRBV20-1 and TRBJ2-1; D gene unclear. The J call may be faulty, since TRBJ2-7 better matches the DNA end. CDR1 DFQATT and CDR2 SNEGSKA come from the germline V gene (reference sequence). This CDR3 is built from 13 residues. The CDR3 loop reads CSARGETAYEQYF. As DNA, the CDR3 is TGCAGTGCTAGAGGGGAAACGGCCTACGAGCAGTACTTC.

The chain combines TRBV30 with TRBJ2-5; D uncertain. This CDR3 contains 14 residues. The germline V gene has CDR1 GTSNPN and CDR2 SVGIG (reference sequence). Trimming left V 5 bases short and J 2 bases short, with 15 bases between. CDR3 sequence reads: CAWVQPGRQETQYF. The CDR3 nucleotides are TGTGCCTGGGTTCAACCAGGCAGACAAGAGACCCAGTACTTC.

As to this clonotype: A junction end diverges from the germline sequence, so it may reflect a read error. The V and J genes are TRBV15 and TRBJ2-3; TRBD2 matches 10 bases. CDR1 LNHNV and CDR2 YYDKDF come from the germline V gene (reference sequence). This CDR3 comprises 15 residues. CDR3 region: CAPSHGTSDTDTQYF. CDR3 bases: TGTGCCCCCAGCCACGGGACTAGCGACACAGATACGCAGTATTTT.

The chain couples TRBV6-1 to TRBJ2-7; TRBD2 matches at 12 bases. The germline gives CDR1 MNHNS, CDR2 SASEGT. The CDR3 is 16 amino acids. With 6 bases clipped from V and 6 bases from J, the junction kept 12 bases outside the gene matches. The CDR3 here is CASSPLLAGGPGEQYF. Here the CDR3 DNA reads TGTGCCAGCAGCCCCCTTCTAGCGGGAGGGCCAGGCGAGCAGTACTTC.

The J gene is TRBJ1-1, the V gene TRBV11-2; tentatively, D is TRBD1 (6 bases). V gave up 0 bases and J gave up 7 bases, with 9 bases separating them. The CDR3 totals 13 residues. Looked up from germline, CDR1 is SGHAT and CDR2 is FQNNGV. CDR3 sequence reads: CASSLEGAVEAFF. As DNA, the CDR3 is TGTGCCAGCAGCTTAGAGGGGGCGGTTGAAGCTTTCTTT.

The chain is built from TRBV28 and TRBJ1-1; D may be TRBD1 (6 bases). The ends were cut back, 3 bases at V and 1 base at J, with 12 bases in the middle. Per germline, CDR1 MDHEN and CDR2 SYDVKM. This CDR3 contains 15 residues. The CDR3 loop reads CASSFLTGTNTEAFF. CDR3 DNA: TGTGCCAGCAGTTTCCTAACAGGGACGAACACTGAAGCTTTCTTT.

The chain couples TRBV24-1 to TRBJ2-2, with TRBD1 matching over 7 bases. The V gene's germline CDR1 is KGHDR and CDR2 SFDVKD. The CDR3 has 12 amino acids. Trimming at V came to 12 bases and at J to 7 bases, leaving 7 bases not matched to a gene. The CDR3 DNA reads TGTGCCCGAGGGGGCCACAGCGGGGAGCTGTTTTTT. Amino acids: CARGGHSGELFF.

This chain connects TRBV6-5 to TRBJ2-1; D uncertain. Trimming took 2 bases from V and 0 from J, leaving 17 bases between them. Germline loops: CDR1 MNHEY, CDR2 SVGAGI. The CDR3 runs to 18 residues. Here the CDR3 reads CASSYTPGPLSSYNEQFF. The CDR3 region has the DNA TGTGCCAGCAGTTACACCCCCGGACCGCTGAGCTCCTACAATGAGCAGTTCTTC.

The gene calls are TRBV5-1 and TRBJ2-7; 9 positions match TRBD2. Germline values: CDR1 SGHRS, CDR2 YFSETQ. V trimming: 4 bases; J trimming: 3 bases; junction bases outside the gene matches: 5. The CDR3 consists of 14 residues. CDR3 in DNA: TGCGCCAGCAGCAACCTAGCGGGGTTCTACGAGCAGTACTTC. It yields the protein CASSNLAGFYEQYF. Combining the CDR3 with reference TRBV5-1 and TRBJ2-7 gives the whole variable domain KAGVTQTPRYLIKTRGQQVTLSCSPISGHRSVSWYQQTPGQGLQFLFEYFSETQRNKGNFPGRFSGRQFSNSRSEMNVSTLELGDSALYLCASSNLAGFYEQYFGPGTRLTVT.

The chain is built from TRBV7-2 and TRBJ1-1; 8 bases align to TRBD1. The germline V gene encodes CDR1 SGHTA and CDR2 FQGNSA. Trimming cost V 4 bases and J 1 base; bases outside gene matches: 2. The CDR3 sequence is 14 residues long. CDR3 protein: CASSSQGGNTEAFF. CDR3 coding DNA: TGTGCCAGCAGCTCACAGGGGGGGAACACTGAAGCTTTCTTT.

The rearrangement links TRBV28 to TRBJ2-5; 8 nucleotides align to TRBD1. CDR1 MDHEN and CDR2 SYDVKM come from the germline V gene. This CDR3 has 13 amino acids. Losses at the gene ends were 5 bases for V and 5 bases for J; bases not matched to a gene: 4. Here the CDR3 DNA reads TGTGCCAGCAGTCCGACAGGGGTGGAGACCCAGTACTTC. Protein sequence: CASSPTGVETQYF.

V gene TRBV5-1 combines with J gene TRBJ2-3, with a tentative D call TRBD2 (6 bases). The CDR3 is 16 residues long. The V gene lost 0 bases and the J gene lost 2 bases, with 13 bases spanning the gap. The germline V gene encodes CDR1 SGHRS and CDR2 YFSETQ. In nucleotides, the CDR3 is TGCGCCAGCAGCTTGGGGAGGGGTTTGGCCACAGATACGCAGTATTTT. This encodes CASSLGRGLATDTQYF.

This clonotype has just a few counts. The chain recombines TRBV6-6 with TRBJ1-2; D might be TRBD1 (5 bases). The CDR3 has 15 amino acids. Germline assignment: CDR1 MNHNY and CDR2 SVGAGI (reference sequence). Deletions cut 5 bases from V and 0 bases from J, with 13 bases between. The CDR3, as DNA: TGTGCCAGCAGTCCCCTCCAGGGAGCTAACTATGGCTACACCTTC. This encodes CASSPLQGANYGYTF.

The gene calls are TRBV7-2 and TRBJ1-4; D ambiguous. The V end was cut by 2 bases, the J end by 8 bases, with 9 bases between. Germline assignment: CDR1 SGHTA and CDR2 FQGNSA. The CDR3 length is 13 residues. CDR3: CASSLLGFEKLFF. The CDR3 nucleotides read TGTGCCAGCAGCTTACTGGGTTTCGAAAAACTGTTTTTT.

There are many counts of this clonotype. This chain links TRBV2 with TRBJ1-4; D unresolved. With 7 bases removed from V and 8 bases from J, the gap between germline ends came to 20 bases. CDR1 SNHLY and CDR2 FYNNEI come from the germline V gene. The CDR3 length is 15 residues. The CDR3 region is CASKGQLLAGEKLFF. CDR3 DNA: TGTGCCAGCAAAGGCCAACTCCTCGCGGGGGAAAAACTGTTTTTT. Full variable domain (outside the CDR3, taken from reference TRBV2 and TRBJ1-4): EPEVTQTPSHQVTQMGQEVILRCVPISNHLYFYWYRQILGQKVEFLVSFYNNEISEKSEIFDDQFSVERPDGSNFTLKIRSTKLEDSAMYFCASKGQLLAGEKLFFGSGTQLSVL.

This clonotype was seen more than once but under ten times. The V gene is TRBV12-3 or TRBV12-4, the J gene TRBJ2-5; TRBD1 matches 8 bases. This CDR3 is built from 14 residues. V gave up 5 bases and J gave up 5 bases; unmatched junction bases: 7. CDR3 amino acids: CASSGGRGLETQYF. The CDR3 bases are TGTGCCAGCAGTGGGGGCAGGGGGCTTGAGACCCAGTACTTC.

The V and J genes are TRBV2 and TRBJ2-5, with D uncertain. TRBJ2-1 explains the end of the DNA better; the J call may be wrong. In germline, CDR1 is SNHLY, CDR2 FYNNEI. The CDR3 runs to 15 residues. The CDR3 DNA reads TGTGCCAGCAGTGGATCCCGGACGCTCTACAATGAGCAGTTCTTC. Translated: CASSGSRTLYNEQFF.

This rearrangement joins TRBV3-1 to TRBJ2-1, with D tentatively TRBD1 (6 bases). This CDR3 region has 16 residues. V gave up 1 base and J gave up 10 bases, with 20 bases separating them. The germline V gene encodes CDR1 LGHDT and CDR2 YNNKEL (reference sequence). The CDR3 coding sequence is TGTGCCAGCAGCCAAGGAAGTCTACAGGGAATTGGCGAGCAGTTCTTC. Translating it yields CASSQGSLQGIGEQFF.

CDR3 DNA: TGTGCCAGCAGTTTTTCAACCCTCGGGGGGCAGTATTTT. Its translation: CASSFSTLGGQYF. V usage is TRBV12-3 or TRBV12-4 and J usage is TRBJ2-3; tentative D call: TRBD2 (6 bases). Deletions cut 3 bases from V and 11 bases from J, with 15 bases between. There are 13 residues in the CDR3.

This clonotype has only a few counts. The gene calls are TRBV7-9 and TRBJ2-3; D uncertain. V shed 2 bases and J shed 4 bases, with 4 bases lying between them. This CDR3 has 12 residues. Germline-derived CDR1 and CDR2 are SEHNR and FQNEAQ (reference sequence). The CDR3 DNA is TGTGCCAGCAGCTTATTCCCAGATACGCAGTATTTT. Translation: CASSLFPDTQYF. Together with reference TRBV7-9 and TRBJ2-3, the CDR3 gives the full variable domain: DTGVSQNPRHKITKRGQNVTFRCDPISEHNRLYWYRQTLGQGPEFLTYFQNEAQLEKSRLLSDRFSAERPKGSFSTLEIQRTEQGDSAMYLCASSLFPDTQYFGPGTRLTVL.

The chain uses TRBV29-1 and TRBJ1-1; 8 bases are shared with TRBD1. This CDR3 is 12 amino acids long. The ends lost 7 bases at V and 4 bases at J; junction bases unmatched: 5. In germline, CDR1 is SQVTM, CDR2 ANQGSEA. The CDR3 loop is CSGGQGSTEAFF. The CDR3 DNA follows: TGCAGCGGTGGACAGGGTTCCACTGAAGCTTTCTTT. The variable domain in full, completed from reference TRBV29-1 and TRBJ1-1, reads SAVISQKPSRDICQRGTSLTIQCQVDSQVTMMFWYRQQPGQSLTLIATANQGSEATYESGFVIDKFPISRPNLTFSTLTVSNMSPEDSSIYLCSGGQGSTEAFFGQGTRLTVV.

J is TRBJ2-4 and V is TRBV5-1, with 7 bases matching TRBD2. This CDR3 has 17 amino acids. The trim removed 0 bases at V and 2 bases at J, leaving 8 bases unmatched. Germline V lookup: CDR1 SGHRS, CDR2 YFSETQ. The DNA for the CDR3 is TGCGCCAGCAGCTTGGCCCCAGCGGGAACGTCCAAAAACATTCAGTACTTC. Its translation: CASSLAPAGTSKNIQYF.